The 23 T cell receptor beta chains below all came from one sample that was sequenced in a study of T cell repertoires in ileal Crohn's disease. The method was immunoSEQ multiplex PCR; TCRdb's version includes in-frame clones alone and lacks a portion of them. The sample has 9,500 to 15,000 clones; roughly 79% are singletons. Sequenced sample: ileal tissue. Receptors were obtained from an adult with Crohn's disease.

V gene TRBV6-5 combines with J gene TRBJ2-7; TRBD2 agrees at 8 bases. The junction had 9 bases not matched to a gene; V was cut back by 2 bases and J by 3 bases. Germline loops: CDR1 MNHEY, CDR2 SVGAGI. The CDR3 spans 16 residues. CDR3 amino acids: CASSYGGGGLVYEQYF. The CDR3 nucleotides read TGTGCCAGCAGTTACGGGGGTGGGGGACTAGTCTACGAGCAGTACTTC.

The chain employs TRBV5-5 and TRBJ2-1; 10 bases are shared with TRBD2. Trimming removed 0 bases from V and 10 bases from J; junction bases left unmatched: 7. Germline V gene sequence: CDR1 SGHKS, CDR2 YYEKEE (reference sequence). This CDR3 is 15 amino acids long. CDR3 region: CASSLVLAGAREQFF. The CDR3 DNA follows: TGTGCCAGCAGCTTGGTTCTAGCGGGGGCCCGGGAGCAGTTCTTC.

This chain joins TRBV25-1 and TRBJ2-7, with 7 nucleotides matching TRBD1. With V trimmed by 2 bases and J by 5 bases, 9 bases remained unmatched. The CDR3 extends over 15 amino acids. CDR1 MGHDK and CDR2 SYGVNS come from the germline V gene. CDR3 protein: CASSEPGQRDNEQYF. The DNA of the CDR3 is TGTGCCAGCAGTGAACCGGGACAGAGAGATAACGAGCAGTACTTC.

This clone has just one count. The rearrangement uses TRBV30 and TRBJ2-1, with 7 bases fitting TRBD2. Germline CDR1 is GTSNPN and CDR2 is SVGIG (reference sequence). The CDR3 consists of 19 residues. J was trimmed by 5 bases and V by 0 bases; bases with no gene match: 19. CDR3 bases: TGTGCCTGGAGTGTACGGTGGTCTAGAGGAAGCGGGACCGACAATGAGCAGTTCTTC. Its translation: CAWSVRWSRGSGTDNEQFF.

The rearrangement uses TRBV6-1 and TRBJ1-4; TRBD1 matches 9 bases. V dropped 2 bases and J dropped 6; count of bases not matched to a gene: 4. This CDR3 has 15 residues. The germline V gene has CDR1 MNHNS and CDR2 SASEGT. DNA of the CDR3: TGTGCCAGCAGTGAAACTGGGACAGGGTATGAAAAACTGTTTTTT. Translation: CASSETGTGYEKLFF.

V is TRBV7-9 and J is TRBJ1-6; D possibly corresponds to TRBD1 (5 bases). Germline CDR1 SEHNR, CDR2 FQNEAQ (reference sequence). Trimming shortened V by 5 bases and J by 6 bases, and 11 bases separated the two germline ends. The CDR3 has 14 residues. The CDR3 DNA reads TGTGCCAGCAGCGGTCGGGGGAGTAATTCACCCCTCCACTTT. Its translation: CASSGRGSNSPLHF.

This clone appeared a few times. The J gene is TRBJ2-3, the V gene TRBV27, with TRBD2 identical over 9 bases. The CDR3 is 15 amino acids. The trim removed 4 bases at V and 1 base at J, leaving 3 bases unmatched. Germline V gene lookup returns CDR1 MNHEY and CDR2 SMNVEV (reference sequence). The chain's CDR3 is CASSSVAGGTDTQYF. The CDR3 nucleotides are TGTGCCAGCAGTTCAGTAGCGGGGGGCACAGATACGCAGTATTTT.

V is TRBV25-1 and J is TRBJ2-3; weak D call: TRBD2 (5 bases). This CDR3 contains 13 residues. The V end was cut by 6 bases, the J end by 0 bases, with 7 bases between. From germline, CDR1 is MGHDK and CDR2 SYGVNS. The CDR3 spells CASRRTSTDTQYF. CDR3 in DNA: TGTGCCAGCAGGCGGACTAGCACAGATACGCAGTATTTT. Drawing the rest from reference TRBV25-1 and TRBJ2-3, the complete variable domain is EADIYQTPRYLVIGTGKKITLECSQTMGHDKMYWYQQDPGMELHLIHYSYGVNSTEKGDLSSESTVSRIRTEHFPLTLESARPSHTSQYLCASRRTSTDTQYFGPGTRLTVL.

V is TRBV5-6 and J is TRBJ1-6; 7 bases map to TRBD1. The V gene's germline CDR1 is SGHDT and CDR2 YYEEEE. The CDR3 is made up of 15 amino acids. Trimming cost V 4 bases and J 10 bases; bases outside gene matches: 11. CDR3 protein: CASSTRDRGRSPLHF. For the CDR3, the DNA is TGTGCCAGCAGCACCCGGGACAGAGGAAGGTCACCCCTCCACTTT.

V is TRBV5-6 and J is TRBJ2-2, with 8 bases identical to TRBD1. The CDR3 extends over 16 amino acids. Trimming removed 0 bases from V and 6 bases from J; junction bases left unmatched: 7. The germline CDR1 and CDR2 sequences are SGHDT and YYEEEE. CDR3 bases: TGTGCCAGCAGCTTGGGAGGGGACAGGAGGGCCGGGGAGCTGTTTTTT. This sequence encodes CASSLGGDRRAGELFF.

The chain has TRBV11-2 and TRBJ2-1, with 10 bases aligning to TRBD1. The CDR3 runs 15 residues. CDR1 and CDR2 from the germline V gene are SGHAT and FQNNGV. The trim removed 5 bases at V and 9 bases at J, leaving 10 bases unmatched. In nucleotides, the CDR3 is TGTGCCAGCAGCCCCGACAGGGGGCGGGTTGGTGAGCAGTTCTTC. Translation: CASSPDRGRVGEQFF.

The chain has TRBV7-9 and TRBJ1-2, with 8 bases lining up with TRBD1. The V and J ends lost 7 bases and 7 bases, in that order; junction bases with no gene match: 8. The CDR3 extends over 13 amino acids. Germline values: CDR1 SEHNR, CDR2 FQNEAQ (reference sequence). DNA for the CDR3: TGTGCCAGCACCTCCCAGGGGGCGAGTGGCTACACCTTC. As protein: CASTSQGASGYTF.

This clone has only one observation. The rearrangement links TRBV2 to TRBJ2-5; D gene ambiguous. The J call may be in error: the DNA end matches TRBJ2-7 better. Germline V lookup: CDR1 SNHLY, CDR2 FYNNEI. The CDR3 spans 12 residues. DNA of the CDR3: TGTGCCACAGGAAGATACTCCTACGAGCAGTACTTC. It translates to CATGRYSYEQYF.

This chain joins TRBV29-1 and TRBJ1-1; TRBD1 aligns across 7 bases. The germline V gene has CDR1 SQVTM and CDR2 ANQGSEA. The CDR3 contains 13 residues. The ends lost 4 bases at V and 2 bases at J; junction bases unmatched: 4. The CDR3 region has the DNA TGCAGCGTTGCTCAGGGGGGTAACACTGAAGCTTTCTTT. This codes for CSVAQGGNTEAFF.

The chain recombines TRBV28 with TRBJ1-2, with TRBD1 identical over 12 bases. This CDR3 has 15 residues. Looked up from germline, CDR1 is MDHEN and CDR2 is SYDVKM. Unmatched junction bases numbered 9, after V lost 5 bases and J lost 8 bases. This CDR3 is CASSLRDRGRQGYTF. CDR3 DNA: TGTGCCAGCAGTCTGCGGGACAGGGGGCGACAAGGCTACACCTTC.

CDR3 loop: CASSFRTSGTGELFF. DNA for the CDR3: TGTGCCAGCAGCTTCCGTACCTCGGGCACCGGGGAGCTGTTTTTT. The chain carries TRBV13 and TRBJ2-2, with unresolved D. The CDR3 consists of 15 residues. Germline loops: CDR1 PRHDT, CDR2 FYEKMQ (reference sequence). V was trimmed by 3 bases and J by 4 bases, leaving 12 bases between them.

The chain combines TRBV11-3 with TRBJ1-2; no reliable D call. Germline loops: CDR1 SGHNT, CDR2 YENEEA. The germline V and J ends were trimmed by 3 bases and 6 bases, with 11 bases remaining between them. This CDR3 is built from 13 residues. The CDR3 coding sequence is TGTGCCAGCAGCTTTGGCCAGAAAGATGGCTACACCTTC. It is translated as CASSFGQKDGYTF.

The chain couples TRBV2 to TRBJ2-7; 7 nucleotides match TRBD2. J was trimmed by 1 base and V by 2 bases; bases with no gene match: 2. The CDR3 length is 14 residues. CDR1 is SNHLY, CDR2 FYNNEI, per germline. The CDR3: CASSESGASYEQYF. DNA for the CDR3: TGTGCCAGCAGTGAAAGCGGGGCTTCCTACGAGCAGTACTTC.

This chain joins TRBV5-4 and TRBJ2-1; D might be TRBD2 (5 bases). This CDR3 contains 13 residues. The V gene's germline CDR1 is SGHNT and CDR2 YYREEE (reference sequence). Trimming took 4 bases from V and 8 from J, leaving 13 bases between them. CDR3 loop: CASSVQLRDEQFF. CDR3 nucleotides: TGTGCCAGCAGCGTGCAACTGAGGGATGAGCAGTTCTTC.

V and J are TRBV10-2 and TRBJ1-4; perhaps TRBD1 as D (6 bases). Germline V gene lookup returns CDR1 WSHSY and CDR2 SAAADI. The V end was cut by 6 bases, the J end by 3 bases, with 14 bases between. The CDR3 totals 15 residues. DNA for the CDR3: TGCGCCAGCAGGGACGGACAGAGCCCTAATGAAAAACTGTTTTTT. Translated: CASRDGQSPNEKLFF.

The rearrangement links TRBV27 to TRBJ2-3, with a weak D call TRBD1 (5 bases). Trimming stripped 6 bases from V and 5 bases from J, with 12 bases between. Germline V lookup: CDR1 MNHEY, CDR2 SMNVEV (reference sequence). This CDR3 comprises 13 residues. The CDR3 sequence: CASSDRLVDTQYF. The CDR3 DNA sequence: TGTGCCAGCAGCGACAGACTGGTAGATACGCAGTATTTT.

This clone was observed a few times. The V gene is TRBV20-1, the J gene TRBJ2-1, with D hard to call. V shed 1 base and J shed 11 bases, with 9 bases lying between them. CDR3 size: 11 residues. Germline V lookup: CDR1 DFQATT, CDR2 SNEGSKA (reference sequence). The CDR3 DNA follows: TGCAGTGCTAGAGGAGCCGTGAAGCAGTTCTTC. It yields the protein CSARGAVKQFF.

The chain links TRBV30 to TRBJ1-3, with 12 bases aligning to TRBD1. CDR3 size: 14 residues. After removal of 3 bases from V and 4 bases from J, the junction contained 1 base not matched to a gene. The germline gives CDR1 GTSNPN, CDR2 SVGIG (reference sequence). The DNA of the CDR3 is TGTGCCTGGAGGGGACAGGGGGCCGGAAACACCATATATTTT. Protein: CAWRGQGAGNTIYF.